This T cell receptor beta chain was sequenced in a study of cytomegalovirus exposure and HLA in healthy donors. Both 60 Vbeta primers and 13 Jbeta primers went into the PCR. TCRdb keeps only in-frame clones here, not all; method: immunoSEQ multiplex PCR. The sample has about 150,000 clones, about 64% seen once. Regarding the study as a whole: Reports indicated that the classifier achieved high specificity and sensitivity in diagnosing cytomegalovirus status. Several of the most significant clusters were apparently associated with common viral pathogens in a later analysis. Rare TCR sequences predominated, though certain public TCRs were found in many donors.

At the time of sampling, donors were nominally healthy, though unrecorded immune exposures were likely. Concerning this clone: Antigen specificity is unknown.

The CDR3 length is 15 residues. V was pared by 2 bases and J by 2 bases, with 8 bases of the junction left unmatched. Germline V gene data show CDR1 as GTSNPN and CDR2 as SVGIG (reference sequence). This receptor was identified in a man aged 55 to 70 in good health and CMV-seronegative. The chain couples TRBV30 to TRBJ2-7, with 8 bases fitting TRBD2. Sequencing was done on a sample of PBMCs. Here the CDR3 reads CAWSPRVSGAYEQYF. CDR3 nucleotides: TGTGCCTGGAGTCCACGGGTTAGCGGGGCCTACGAGCAGTACTTC. The full variable domain, rest sourced from reference TRBV30 and TRBJ2-7, is SQTIHQWPATLVQPVGSPLSLECTVEGTSNPNLYWYRQAAGRGLQLLFYSVGIGQISSEVPQNLSASRPQDRQFILSSKKLLLSDSGFYLCAWSPRVSGAYEQYFGPGTRLTVT.